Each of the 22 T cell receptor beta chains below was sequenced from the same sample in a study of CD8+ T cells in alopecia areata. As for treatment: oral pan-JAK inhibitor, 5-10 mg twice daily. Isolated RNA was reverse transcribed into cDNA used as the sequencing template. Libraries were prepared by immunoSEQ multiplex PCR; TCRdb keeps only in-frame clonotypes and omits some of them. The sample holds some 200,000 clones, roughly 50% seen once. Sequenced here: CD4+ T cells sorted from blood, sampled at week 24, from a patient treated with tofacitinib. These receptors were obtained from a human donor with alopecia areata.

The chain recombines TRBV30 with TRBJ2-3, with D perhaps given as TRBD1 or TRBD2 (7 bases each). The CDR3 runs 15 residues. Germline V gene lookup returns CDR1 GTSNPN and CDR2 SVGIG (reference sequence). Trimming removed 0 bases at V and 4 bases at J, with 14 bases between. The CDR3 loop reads CAWSVAGQLADTQYF. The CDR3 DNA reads TGTGCCTGGAGTGTAGCGGGACAGTTGGCAGATACGCAGTATTTT.

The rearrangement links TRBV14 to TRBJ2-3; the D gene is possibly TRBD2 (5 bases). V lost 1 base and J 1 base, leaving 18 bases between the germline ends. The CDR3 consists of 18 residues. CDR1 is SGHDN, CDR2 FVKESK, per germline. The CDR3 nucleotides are TGTGCCAGCAGCCAAGGTCGGGCAGGAGGTCGAGGCACAGATACGCAGTATTTT. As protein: CASSQGRAGGRGTDTQYF. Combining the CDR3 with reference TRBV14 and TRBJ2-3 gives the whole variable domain EAGVTQFPSHSVIEKGQTVTLRCDPISGHDNLYWYRRVMGKEIKFLLHFVKESKQDESGMPNNRFLAERTGGTYSTLKVQPAELEDSGVYFCASSQGRAGGRGTDTQYFGPGTRLTVL.

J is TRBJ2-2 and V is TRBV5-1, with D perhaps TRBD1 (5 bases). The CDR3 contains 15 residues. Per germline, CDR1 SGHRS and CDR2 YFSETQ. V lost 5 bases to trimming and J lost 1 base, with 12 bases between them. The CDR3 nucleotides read TGCGCCAGCAGTGATGACAGCGTGAACACCGGGGAGCTGTTTTTT. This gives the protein CASSDDSVNTGELFF.

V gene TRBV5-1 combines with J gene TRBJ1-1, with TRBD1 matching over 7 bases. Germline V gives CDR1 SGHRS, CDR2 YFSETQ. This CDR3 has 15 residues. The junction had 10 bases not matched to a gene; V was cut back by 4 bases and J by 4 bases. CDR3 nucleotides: TGCGCCAGCAGCCCATCTGGACAGGCTATCACTGAAGCTTTCTTT. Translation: CASSPSGQAITEAFF.

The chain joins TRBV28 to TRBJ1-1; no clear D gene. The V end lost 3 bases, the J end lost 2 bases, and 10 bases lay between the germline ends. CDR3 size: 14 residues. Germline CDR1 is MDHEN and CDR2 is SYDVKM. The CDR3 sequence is CASSLGGDNTEAFF. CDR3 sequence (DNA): TGTGCCAGCAGTTTGGGTGGAGATAACACTGAAGCTTTCTTT.

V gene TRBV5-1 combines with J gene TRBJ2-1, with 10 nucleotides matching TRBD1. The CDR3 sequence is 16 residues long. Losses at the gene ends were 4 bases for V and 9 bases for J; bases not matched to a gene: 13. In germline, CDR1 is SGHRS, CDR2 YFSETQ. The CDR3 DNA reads TGCGCCAGCAGCCCTCACCGGACAGGGGGGATAGGTGAGCAGTTCTTC. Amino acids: CASSPHRTGGIGEQFF. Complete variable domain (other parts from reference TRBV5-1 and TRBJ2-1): KAGVTQTPRYLIKTRGQQVTLSCSPISGHRSVSWYQQTPGQGLQFLFEYFSETQRNKGNFPGRFSGRQFSNSRSEMNVSTLELGDSALYLCASSPHRTGGIGEQFFGPGTRLTVL.

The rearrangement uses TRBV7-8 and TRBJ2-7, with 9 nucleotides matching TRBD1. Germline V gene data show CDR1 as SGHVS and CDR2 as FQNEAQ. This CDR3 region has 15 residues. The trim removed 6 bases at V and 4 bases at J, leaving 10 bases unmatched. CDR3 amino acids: CASSKRDRVGYEQYF. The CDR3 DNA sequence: TGTGCCAGCAGTAAACGGGACAGGGTAGGATACGAGCAGTACTTC.

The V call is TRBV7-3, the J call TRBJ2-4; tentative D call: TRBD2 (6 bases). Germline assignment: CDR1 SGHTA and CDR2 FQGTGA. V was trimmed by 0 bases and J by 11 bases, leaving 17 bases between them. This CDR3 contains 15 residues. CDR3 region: CASSLTAGREGFQYF. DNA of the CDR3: TGTGCCAGCAGCTTAACTGCGGGAAGGGAAGGGTTTCAGTACTTC. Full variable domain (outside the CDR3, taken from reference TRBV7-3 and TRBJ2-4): GAGVSQTPSNKVTEKGKYVELRCDPISGHTALYWYRQSLGQGPEFLIYFQGTGAADDSGLPNDRFFAVRPEGSVSTLKIQRTERGDSAVYLCASSLTAGREGFQYFGAGTRLSVL.

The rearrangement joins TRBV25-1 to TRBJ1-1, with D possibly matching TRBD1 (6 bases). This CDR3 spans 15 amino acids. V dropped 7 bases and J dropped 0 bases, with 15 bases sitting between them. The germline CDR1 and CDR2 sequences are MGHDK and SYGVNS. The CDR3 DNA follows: TGTGCCAGCAATCCCTCGAGGGGGATGAACACTGAAGCTTTCTTT. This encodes CASNPSRGMNTEAFF. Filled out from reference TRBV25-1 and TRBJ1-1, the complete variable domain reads EADIYQTPRYLVIGTGKKITLECSQTMGHDKMYWYQQDPGMELHLIHYSYGVNSTEKGDLSSESTVSRIRTEHFPLTLESARPSHTSQYLCASNPSRGMNTEAFFGQGTRLTVV.

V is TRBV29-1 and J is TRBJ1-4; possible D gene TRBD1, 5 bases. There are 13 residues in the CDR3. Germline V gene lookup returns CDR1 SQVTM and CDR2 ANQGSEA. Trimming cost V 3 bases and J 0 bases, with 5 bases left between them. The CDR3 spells CSVEGPTNEKLFF. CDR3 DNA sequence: TGCAGCGTTGAGGGACCAACTAATGAAAAACTGTTTTTT. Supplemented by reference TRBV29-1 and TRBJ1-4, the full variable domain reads SAVISQKPSRDICQRGTSLTIQCQVDSQVTMMFWYRQQPGQSLTLIATANQGSEATYESGFVIDKFPISRPNLTFSTLTVSNMSPEDSSIYLCSVEGPTNEKLFFGSGTQLSVL.

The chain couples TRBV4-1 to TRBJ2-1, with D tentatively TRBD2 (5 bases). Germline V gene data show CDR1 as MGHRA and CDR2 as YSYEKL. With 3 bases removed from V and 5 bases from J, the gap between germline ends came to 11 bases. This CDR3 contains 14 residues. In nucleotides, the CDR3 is TGCGCCAGCAGCCATGGCCCGGGAAACAATGAGCAGTTCTTC. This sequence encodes CASSHGPGNNEQFF.

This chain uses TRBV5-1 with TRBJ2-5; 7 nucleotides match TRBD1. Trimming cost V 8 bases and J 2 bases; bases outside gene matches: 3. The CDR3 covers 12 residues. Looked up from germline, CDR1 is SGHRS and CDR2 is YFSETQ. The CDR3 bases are TGCGCCAGTACGACAGGGCAAGAGACCCAGTACTTC. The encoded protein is CASTTGQETQYF.

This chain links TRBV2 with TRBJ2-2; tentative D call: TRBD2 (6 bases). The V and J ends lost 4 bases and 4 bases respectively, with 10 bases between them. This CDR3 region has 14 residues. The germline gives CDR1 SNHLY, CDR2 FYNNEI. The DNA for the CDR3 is TGTGCCAGCAGTGGGAGGGCTGGCACCGGGGAGCTGTTTTTT. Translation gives CASSGRAGTGELFF. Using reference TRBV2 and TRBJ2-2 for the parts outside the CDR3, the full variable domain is EPEVTQTPSHQVTQMGQEVILRCVPISNHLYFYWYRQILGQKVEFLVSFYNNEISEKSEIFDDQFSVERPDGSNFTLKIRSTKLEDSAMYFCASSGRAGTGELFFGEGSRLTVL.

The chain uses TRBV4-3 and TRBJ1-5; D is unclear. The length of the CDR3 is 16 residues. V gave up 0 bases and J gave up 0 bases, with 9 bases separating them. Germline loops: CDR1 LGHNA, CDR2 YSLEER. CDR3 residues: CASSQDAIYSNQPQHF. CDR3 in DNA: TGCGCCAGCAGCCAAGATGCCATCTATAGCAATCAGCCCCAGCATTTT.

This CDR3 is CRMTENTEAFF. The CDR3, as DNA: TGCAGGATGACGGAGAACACTGAAGCTTTCTTT. V gene TRBV20-1 combines with J gene TRBJ1-1; D gene uncertain. Germline loops: CDR1 DFQATT, CDR2 SNEGSKA (reference sequence). The CDR3 is 11 residues long.

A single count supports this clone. The CDR3 DNA sequence: TGTGCCTGGAGTACACGCTATGGCTACACCTTC. Encoded protein: CAWSTRYGYTF. The chain has TRBV30 and TRBJ1-2; no firm D call. The CDR3 runs to 11 residues. The ends were cut back, 2 bases at V and 4 bases at J, with 5 bases in the middle. From germline, CDR1 is GTSNPN and CDR2 SVGIG (reference sequence).

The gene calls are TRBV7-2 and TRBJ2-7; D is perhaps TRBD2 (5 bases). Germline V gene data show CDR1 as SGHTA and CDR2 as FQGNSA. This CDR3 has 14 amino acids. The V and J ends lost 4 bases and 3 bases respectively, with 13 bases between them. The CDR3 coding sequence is TGTGCCAGCAGCTCCCGGTTGGCGGGCTACGAGCAGTACTTC. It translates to CASSSRLAGYEQYF.

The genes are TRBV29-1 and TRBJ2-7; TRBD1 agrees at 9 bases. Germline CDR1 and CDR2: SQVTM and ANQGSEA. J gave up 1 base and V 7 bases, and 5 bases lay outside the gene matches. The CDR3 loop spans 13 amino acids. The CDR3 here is CSAGGQGSYEQYF. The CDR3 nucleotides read TGCAGCGCGGGGGGACAGGGTTCCTACGAGCAGTACTTC.

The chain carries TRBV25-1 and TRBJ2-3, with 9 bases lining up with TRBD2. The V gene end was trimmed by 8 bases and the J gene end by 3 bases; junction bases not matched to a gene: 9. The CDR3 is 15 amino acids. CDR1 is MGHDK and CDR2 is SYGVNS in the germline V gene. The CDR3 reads CASAPPGLATDTQYF. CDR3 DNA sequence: TGTGCCAGCGCGCCCCCGGGACTAGCAACAGATACGCAGTATTTT.

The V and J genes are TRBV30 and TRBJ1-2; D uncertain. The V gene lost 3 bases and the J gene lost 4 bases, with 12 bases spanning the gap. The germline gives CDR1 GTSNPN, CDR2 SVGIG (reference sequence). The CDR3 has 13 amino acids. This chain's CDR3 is CAWRGRSTYGYTF. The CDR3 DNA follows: TGTGCCTGGAGAGGCAGGTCGACCTATGGCTACACCTTC.

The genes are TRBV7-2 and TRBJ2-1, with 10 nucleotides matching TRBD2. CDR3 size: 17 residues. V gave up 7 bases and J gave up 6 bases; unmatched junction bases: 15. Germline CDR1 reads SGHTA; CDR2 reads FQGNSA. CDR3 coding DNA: TGTGCCAGCACCTTCCCCCCAACTAGCGGGGTGGGCAATGAGCAGTTCTTC. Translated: CASTFPPTSGVGNEQFF.

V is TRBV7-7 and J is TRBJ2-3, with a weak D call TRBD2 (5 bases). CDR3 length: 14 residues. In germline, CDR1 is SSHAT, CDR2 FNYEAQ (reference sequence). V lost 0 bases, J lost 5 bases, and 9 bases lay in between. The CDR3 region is CASSLAGGGDTQYF. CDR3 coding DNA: TGTGCCAGCAGCTTAGCGGGTGGAGGAGATACGCAGTATTTT. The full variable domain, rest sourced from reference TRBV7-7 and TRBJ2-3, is GAGVSQSPRYKVTKRGQDVTLRCDPISSHATLYWYQQALGQGPEFLTYFNYEAQPDKSGLPSDRFSAERPEGSISTLTIQRTEQRDSAMYRCASSLAGGGDTQYFGPGTRLTVL.